This T cell receptor beta chain derives from a study of blood T cell repertoires in COVID-19. At the level of the study: PBMCs, B-cell-depleted T cells, or T cells provided the cDNA or gDNA that made up the material.

Sequenced by immunoSEQ multiplex PCR; TCRdb stores in-frame clones only, minus some. The table records some 300,000 clones, around 90% of them present only once. Germline V gives CDR1 MNHEY, CDR2 SMNVEV (reference sequence). V shed 1 base and J 8 bases; nucleotides not matched to a gene: 12. The CDR3 totals 16 residues. The genes are TRBV27 and TRBJ1-2; 8 positions agree with TRBD1. Sequenced material: PBMCs or T cells enriched from blood (not recorded which). The TCR originated in a woman younger than 35 with acute COVID-19. In nucleotides, the CDR3 is TGTGCCAGCAGTTTATATTCCCCGCAGGGGGCGAAAGGCTACACCTTC. Residues: CASSLYSPQGAKGYTF.